This T cell receptor beta chain was documented in a study of T cell repertoires in cytomegalovirus infection. Notes on the study in general: Cumulative public TCR beta family frequency identified CMV carriers with the relevant HLA.

V was trimmed by 5 bases and J by 4 bases, leaving 10 bases between them. The germline gives CDR1 MNHNS, CDR2 SASEGT. This CDR3 has 13 amino acids. This clonotype showed up many times. Its antigen is not known. MiXCR was run by TCRdb on the reads, yielding one entry per CDR3 protein. The table has some 320,000 distinct CDR3 sequences, 8% to 10% seen once; the top ten hold 3.5% to 4.5%. The chain recombines TRBV6-1 with TRBJ2-3, with D tentatively TRBD2 (6 bases). The sample consisted of PBMCs. This TCR was sampled from a human donor in good health (CMV status not recorded). Some clones in this sample may be carry-over from other donors' samples. CDR3: CASSYGGPDTQYF. For the CDR3, the DNA is TGTGCCAGCAGTTATGGAGGGCCAGATACGCAGTATTTT.